This T cell receptor beta chain originates from a study of metastatic and nonmetastatic thyroid tumors. Study background: Malignant thyroid and benign thyroid patients provided blood and tumor or nodule tissue whose repertoires were compared.

Trimming left V 3 bases short and J 0 bases short, with 2 bases between. The CDR3 loop spans 12 amino acids. CDR1 is MGHDK, CDR2 SYGVNS, per germline. Original handling: The distant-metastasis classifier for papillary thyroid cancer was built from CDR3 differences across clinicopathological groups. TCRdb re-called the PCR reads with MiXCR. It is TCRdb's table, rather than the study itself, that gives the V and J calls and clone size. The table includes around 20,000 clones, about 16% detected once. No patient had received any treatment before thyroid surgery. Study conclusions and caveats: Significantly greater TCR beta diversity was reportedly found in malignant thyroid tumors than in benign nodules (in blood and tumor).

This clone appeared many times. What it recognizes is unknown. Sequencing was performed on tumor tissue. This chain joins TRBV25-1 and TRBJ1-1; D not resolved. The TCR sequence derives from a female donor with papillary thyroid cancer or a benign thyroid nodule (not recorded which). Some clones in this sample may be carry-over from other donors' samples. Written as DNA, the CDR3 is TGTGCCAGCAGTGAGATGAACACTGAAGCTTTCTTT. Residues: CASSEMNTEAFF.